This TCR beta chain is from a study of T cells after yellow fever vaccination. Whole-study context: When fractions had low cell numbers, they were prepared with SMART-Seq v4 Ultra Low Input.

TCRdb independently ran MiXCR on the 5' RACE reads; one entry per CDR3 protein. Altogether about 180,000 distinct CDR3 sequences are present, approximately 6.2% being singletons, with the ten largest covering roughly 3%. Whole-study results and caveats: It was a weaker secondary response, yet one that peaked faster, at day 5 versus 15.

This clonotype occurred a few times. Its cognate antigen is unknown. The CDR3 is 14 amino acids. V was clipped by 5 bases and J by 8 bases, with 15 bases between them. Germline V gene lookup returns CDR1 KGHDR and CDR2 SFDVKD. The sequencing used CD4+ T cells sorted from PBMCs, collected on the day of the first yellow fever vaccination. The genes are TRBV24-1 and TRBJ2-1; tentatively, D is TRBD2 (6 bases). The sequence was collected from a man younger than 30 who received the YFV17D yellow fever vaccine. The CDR3 loop reads CATSGLPGDDEQFF. The CDR3 DNA sequence: TGTGCCACCAGTGGCCTCCCGGGGGACGATGAGCAGTTCTTC.